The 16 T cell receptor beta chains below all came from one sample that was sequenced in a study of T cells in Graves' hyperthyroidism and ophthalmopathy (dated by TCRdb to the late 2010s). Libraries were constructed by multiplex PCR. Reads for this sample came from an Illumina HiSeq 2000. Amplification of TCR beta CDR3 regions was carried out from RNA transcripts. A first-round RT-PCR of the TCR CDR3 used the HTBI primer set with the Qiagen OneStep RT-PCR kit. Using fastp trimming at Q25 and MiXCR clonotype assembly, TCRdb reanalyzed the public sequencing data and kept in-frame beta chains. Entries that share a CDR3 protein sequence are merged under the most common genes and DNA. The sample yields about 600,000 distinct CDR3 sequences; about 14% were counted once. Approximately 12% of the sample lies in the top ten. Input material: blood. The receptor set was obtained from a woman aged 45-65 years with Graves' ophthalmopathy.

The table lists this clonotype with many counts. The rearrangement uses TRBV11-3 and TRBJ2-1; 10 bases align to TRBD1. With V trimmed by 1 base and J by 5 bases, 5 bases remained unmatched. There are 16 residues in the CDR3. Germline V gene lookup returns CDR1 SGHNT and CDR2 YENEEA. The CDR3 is CASSLVGTGANNEQFF. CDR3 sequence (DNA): TGTGCCAGCAGCTTAGTGGGGACAGGGGCTAACAATGAGCAGTTCTTC. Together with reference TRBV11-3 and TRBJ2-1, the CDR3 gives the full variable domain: EAGVVQSPRYKIIEKKQPVAFWCNPISGHNTLYWYLQNLGQGPELLIRYENEEAVDDSQLPKDRFSAERLKGVDSTLKIQPAELGDSAVYLCASSLVGTGANNEQFFGPGTRLTVL.

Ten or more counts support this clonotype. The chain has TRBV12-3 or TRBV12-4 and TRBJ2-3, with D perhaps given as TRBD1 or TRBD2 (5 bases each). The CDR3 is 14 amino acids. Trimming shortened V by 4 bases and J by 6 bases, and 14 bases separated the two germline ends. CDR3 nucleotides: TGTGCCAGCAGTTCCGGGGCACGGGGTGATACGCAGTATTTT. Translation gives CASSSGARGDTQYF.

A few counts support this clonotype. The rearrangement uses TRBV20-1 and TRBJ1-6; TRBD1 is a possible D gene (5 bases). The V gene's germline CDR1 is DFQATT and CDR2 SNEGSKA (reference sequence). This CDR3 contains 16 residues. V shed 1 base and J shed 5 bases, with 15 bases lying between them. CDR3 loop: CSARVEGLRNNSPLHF. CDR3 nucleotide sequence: TGCAGTGCTAGAGTTGAGGGGCTGAGGAATAATTCACCCCTCCACTTT.

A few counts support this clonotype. The CDR3 DNA sequence: TGTGCCAGCAGCTTCGACAGGGGATCCGGAGAGACCCAGTACTTC. Its translation: CASSFDRGSGETQYF. The chain combines TRBV7-2 with TRBJ2-5; 8 bases fit TRBD1. The length of the CDR3 is 15 residues. Germline lookup yields CDR1 SGHTA and CDR2 FQGNSA. The ends lost 3 bases at V and 4 bases at J; junction bases unmatched: 7.

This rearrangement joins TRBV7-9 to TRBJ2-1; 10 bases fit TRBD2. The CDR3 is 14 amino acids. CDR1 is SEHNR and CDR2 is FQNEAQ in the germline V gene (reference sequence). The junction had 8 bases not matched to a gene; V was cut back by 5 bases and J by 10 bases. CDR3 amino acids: CASSPALAGVEQFF. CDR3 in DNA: TGTGCCAGCAGCCCCGCGCTAGCGGGAGTCGAGCAGTTCTTC.

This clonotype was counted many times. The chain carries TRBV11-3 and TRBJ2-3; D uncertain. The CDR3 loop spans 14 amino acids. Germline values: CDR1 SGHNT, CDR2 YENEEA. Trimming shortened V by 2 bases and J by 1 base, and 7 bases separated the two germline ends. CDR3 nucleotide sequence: TGTGCCAGCAGCTTAAGGCCCCGCACAGATACGCAGTATTTT. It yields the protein CASSLRPRTDTQYF.

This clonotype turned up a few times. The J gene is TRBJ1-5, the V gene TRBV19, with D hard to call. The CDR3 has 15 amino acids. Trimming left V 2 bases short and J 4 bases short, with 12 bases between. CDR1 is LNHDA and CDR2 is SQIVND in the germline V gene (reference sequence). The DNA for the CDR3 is TGTGCCAGTAGTATATCCAGGATTGGTAATCAGCCCCAGCATTTT. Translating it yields CASSISRIGNQPQHF.

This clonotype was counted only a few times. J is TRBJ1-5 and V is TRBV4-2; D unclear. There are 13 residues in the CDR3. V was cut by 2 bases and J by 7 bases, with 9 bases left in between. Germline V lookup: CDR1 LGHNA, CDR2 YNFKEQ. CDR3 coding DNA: TGTGCCAGCAGCCAAACTAGGTGGCAGCCCCAGCATTTT. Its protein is CASSQTRWQPQHF.

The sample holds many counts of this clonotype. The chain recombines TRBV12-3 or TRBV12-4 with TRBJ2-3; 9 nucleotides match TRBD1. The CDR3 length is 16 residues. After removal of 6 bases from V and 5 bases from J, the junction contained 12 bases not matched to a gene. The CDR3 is CASSPIGQGHGDTQYF. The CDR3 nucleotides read TGTGCCAGCAGCCCCATAGGACAGGGGCACGGAGATACGCAGTATTTT.

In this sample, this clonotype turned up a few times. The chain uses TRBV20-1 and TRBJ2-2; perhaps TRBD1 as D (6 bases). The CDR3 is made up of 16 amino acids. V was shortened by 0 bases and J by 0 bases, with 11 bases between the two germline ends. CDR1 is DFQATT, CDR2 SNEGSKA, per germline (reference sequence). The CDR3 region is CSARDFRGANTGELFF. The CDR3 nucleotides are TGCAGTGCTAGAGATTTCAGGGGAGCGAACACCGGGGAGCTGTTTTTT.

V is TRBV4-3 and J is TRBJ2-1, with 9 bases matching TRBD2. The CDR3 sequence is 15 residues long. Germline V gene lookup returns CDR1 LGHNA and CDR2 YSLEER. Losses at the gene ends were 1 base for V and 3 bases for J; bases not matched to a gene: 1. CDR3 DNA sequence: TGCGCCAGCAGCCAAGCTAGCGGGATCTACAATGAGCAGTTCTTC. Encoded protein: CASSQASGIYNEQFF.

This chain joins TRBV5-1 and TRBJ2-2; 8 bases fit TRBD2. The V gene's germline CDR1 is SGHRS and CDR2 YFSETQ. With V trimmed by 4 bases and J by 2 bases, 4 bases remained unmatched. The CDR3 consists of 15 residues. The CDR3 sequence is CASSITSGNTGELFF. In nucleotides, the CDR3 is TGCGCCAGCAGCATTACTAGCGGTAACACCGGGGAGCTGTTTTTT.

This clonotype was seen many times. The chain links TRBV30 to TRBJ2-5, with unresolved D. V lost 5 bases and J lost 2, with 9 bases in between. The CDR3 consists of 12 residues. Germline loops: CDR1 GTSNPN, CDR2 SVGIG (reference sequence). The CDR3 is CAWRSVQETQYF. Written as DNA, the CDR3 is TGTGCCTGGCGGTCTGTACAAGAGACCCAGTACTTC.

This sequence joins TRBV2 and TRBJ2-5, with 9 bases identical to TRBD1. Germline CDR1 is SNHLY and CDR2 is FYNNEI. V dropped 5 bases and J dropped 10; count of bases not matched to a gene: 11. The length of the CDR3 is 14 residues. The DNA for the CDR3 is TGTGCCAGCAGTCAAAGGGGACAGGGTTCGATCCAGTACTTC. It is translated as CASSQRGQGSIQYF.

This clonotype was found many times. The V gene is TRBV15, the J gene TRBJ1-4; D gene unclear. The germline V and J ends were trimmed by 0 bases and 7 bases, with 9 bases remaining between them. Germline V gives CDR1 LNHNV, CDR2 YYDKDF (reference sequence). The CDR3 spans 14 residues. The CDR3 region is CATSRDLRFEKLFF. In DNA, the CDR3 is TGTGCCACCAGCAGAGATCTGCGGTTTGAAAAACTGTTTTTT.

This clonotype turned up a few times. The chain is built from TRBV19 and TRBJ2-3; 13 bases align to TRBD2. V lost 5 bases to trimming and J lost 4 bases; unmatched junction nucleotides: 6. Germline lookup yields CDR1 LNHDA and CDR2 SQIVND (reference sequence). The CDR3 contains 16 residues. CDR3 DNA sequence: TGTGCCAGTAGTCCCGGACTAGCGGGAGCTTCAGATACGCAGTATTTT. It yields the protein CASSPGLAGASDTQYF.